These 4 T cell receptor beta chains originate from one sample sequenced in a study of tumor-infiltrating lymphocytes in primary liver carcinoma. Total RNA (around 510 ng) served as template for TCR beta cDNA synthesis primed by a constant-region primer. Three nested multiplex PCR rounds, a slightly modified ARM-PCR method, built the TCR beta libraries. A C-beta reverse primer was combined with TRBV1-TRBV30 forward primers in the first two PCR rounds, and each round had roughly 11 cycles. Via MiXCR, TCRdb re-called the multiplex PCR reads, giving one row per CDR3 protein. This sample yields some 190,000 distinct CDR3 sequences, of which around four fifths are seen a single time; 15% to 20% belongs to the top ten. Each 20-30 mg portion of unsorted bulk tissue served as the source for co-extraction of RNA and DNA. The sequencing sample was made of tumor tissue from primary liver carcinoma. The receptors come from a middle-aged man with primary liver carcinoma and hepatitis B virus infection.

On this clonotype itself: One end of the junction is discordant with germline, which a read error may explain. The J gene is TRBJ1-5, the V gene TRBV11-2, with D possibly matching TRBD1 (5 bases). Germline CDR1 reads SGHAT; CDR2 reads FQNNGV. CDR3 length equals 17 residues. The DNA for the CDR3 is TGTCCTAGCAGCTTAGTAGGGGTAGCAGGGAGCAATCATCCCCAGCATTTT. Residues: CPSSLVGVAGSNHPQHF.

This clonotype was seen repeatedly, ten times or more. The genes are TRBV6-1 and TRBJ2-7; 11 positions agree with TRBD2. V was clipped by 5 bases and J by 0 bases; unmatched bases: 3. Germline loops: CDR1 MNHNS, CDR2 SASEGT. The CDR3 is made up of 15 amino acids. CDR3 nucleotides: TGTGCCAGCAGTACCGGGACTAGCGGCTCCTACGAGCAGTACTTC. This translates into CASSTGTSGSYEQYF.

Remarks on this clonotype: Given the absence of the conserved phenylalanine or tryptophan at the CDR3 end, a read error is likely. The chain employs TRBV29-1 and TRBJ1-2; D is unresolved. This CDR3 has 11 amino acids. V was trimmed by 1 base and J by 6 bases, leaving 6 bases between them. The germline V gene encodes CDR1 SQVTM and CDR2 ANQGSEA. For the CDR3, the DNA is TGCAGCGTTGAAGGGAGCAATGGCTACACCATC. This codes for CSVEGSNGYTI.

Details on this clonotype: A read error may produce the germline difference seen at one junction end. The V call is TRBV4-1, the J call TRBJ2-3, with TRBD2 matching 13 bases. The CDR3 covers 15 residues. Germline CDR1 is MGHRA and CDR2 is YSYEKL. This CDR3 reads CVSSQGLAGVNTQYF. Here the CDR3 DNA reads TGCGTCAGCAGTCAAGGACTAGCGGGAGTAAATACGCAGTATTTT.